Shown below are 9 T cell receptor beta chains from a single sample sequenced in a study of T cells in localized non-small cell lung cancer. Assay used: immunoSEQ multiplex PCR; TCRdb lists only in-frame clones, some missing. The sample includes fewer than 50,000 clones, approximately 80% of them seen just once. The sample consisted of PBMCs, taken before any cancer treatment. The origin of the receptors is a man aged 35 to 70 with stage II lung adenocarcinoma.

The chain joins TRBV19 to TRBJ2-2; 11 nucleotides line up with TRBD1. Germline-derived CDR1 and CDR2 are LNHDA and SQIVND (reference sequence). V shed 6 bases and J 1 base; nucleotides not matched to a gene: 10. The CDR3 contains 18 residues. The CDR3 region is CASSWPRGTGGNTGELFF. The CDR3, as DNA: TGTGCCAGTAGCTGGCCACGGGGGACAGGGGGGAACACCGGGGAGCTGTTTTTT. The full variable domain, its missing parts supplied by reference TRBV19 and TRBJ2-2, is DGGITQSPKYLFRKEGQNVTLSCEQNLNHDAMYWYRQDPGQGLRLIYYSQIVNDFQKGDIAEGYSVSREKKESFPLTVTSAQKNPTAFYLCASSWPRGTGGNTGELFFGEGSRLTVL.

The chain combines TRBV6-1 with TRBJ2-5; no definite D call. The ends were cut back, 4 bases at V and 5 bases at J, with 8 bases in the middle. Germline V gives CDR1 MNHNS, CDR2 SASEGT. The CDR3 loop spans 12 amino acids. CDR3 nucleotide sequence: TGTGCCAGCAGTGGTCGCGGCGAGACCCAGTACTTC. Its translation: CASSGRGETQYF.

The rearrangement uses TRBV28 and TRBJ1-2; TRBD1 matches 10 bases. In germline, CDR1 is MDHEN, CDR2 SYDVKM. The CDR3 is 14 amino acids. The J segment lost 5 bases and the V segment lost 3 bases, leaving 3 bases of the junction unmatched. As DNA, the CDR3 is TGTGCCAGCAGTTTGGGGACAGGGGAATATGGCTACACCTTC. Translated: CASSLGTGEYGYTF.

The V and J genes are TRBV5-1 and TRBJ2-7, with D unresolved. CDR1 is SGHRS and CDR2 is YFSETQ in the germline V gene. The CDR3 sequence is 14 residues long. V gave up 4 bases and J gave up 2 bases, with 13 bases separating them. This CDR3 is CASSGRLKPYEQYF. The CDR3 nucleotides read TGCGCCAGCAGCGGCCGACTGAAACCCTACGAGCAGTACTTC.

The J gene is TRBJ1-1, the V gene TRBV19, with unresolved D. Trimming stripped 1 base from V and 3 bases from J, with 9 bases between. This CDR3 has 14 residues. CDR1 is LNHDA and CDR2 is SQIVND in the germline V gene (reference sequence). CDR3 residues: CASSIGGGYTEAFF. CDR3 bases: TGTGCCAGTAGTATAGGAGGAGGTTACACTGAAGCTTTCTTT. Together with reference TRBV19 and TRBJ1-1, the CDR3 gives the full variable domain: DGGITQSPKYLFRKEGQNVTLSCEQNLNHDAMYWYRQDPGQGLRLIYYSQIVNDFQKGDIAEGYSVSREKKESFPLTVTSAQKNPTAFYLCASSIGGGYTEAFFGQGTRLTVV.

This rearrangement joins TRBV5-1 to TRBJ1-2; 10 nucleotides line up with TRBD1. The length of the CDR3 is 14 residues. Germline CDR1 SGHRS, CDR2 YFSETQ. Germline trimming cut 4 bases from V and 4 bases from J; bases unmatched to any gene: 4. CDR3 residues: CASSAGTGVYGYTF. The CDR3 DNA is TGCGCCAGCAGCGCTGGGACAGGGGTCTATGGCTACACCTTC. The entire variable domain, with the rest obtained from reference TRBV5-1 and TRBJ1-2, is as follows: KAGVTQTPRYLIKTRGQQVTLSCSPISGHRSVSWYQQTPGQGLQFLFEYFSETQRNKGNFPGRFSGRQFSNSRSEMNVSTLELGDSALYLCASSAGTGVYGYTFGSGTRLTVV.

The chain uses TRBV2 and TRBJ1-2; 8 nucleotides line up with TRBD1. This CDR3 spans 15 amino acids. Per the germline V gene, CDR1 is SNHLY and CDR2 is FYNNEI. V was clipped by 1 base and J by 4 bases; unmatched bases: 5. The CDR3 nucleotides read TGTGCCAGCAGTGAAGTTCAGGGGGCCTCCTATGGCTACACCTTC. The encoded protein is CASSEVQGASYGYTF.

This chain connects TRBV7-9 to TRBJ2-2; D ambiguous. The CDR3 length is 11 residues. The V end lost 2 bases, the J end lost 8 bases, and 3 bases lay between the germline ends. Looked up from germline, CDR1 is SEHNR and CDR2 is FQNEAQ (reference sequence). Here the CDR3 reads CASSLRGELFF. The CDR3 nucleotides are TGTGCCAGCAGCTTAAGGGGGGAGCTGTTTTTT.

V and J are TRBV15 and TRBJ1-5, with unresolved D. Per germline, CDR1 LNHNV and CDR2 YYDKDF (reference sequence). This CDR3 region has 15 residues. The V gene lost 1 base and the J gene lost 0 bases, with 7 bases spanning the gap. The CDR3 sequence: CATSRAGISNQPQHF. In DNA, the CDR3 is TGTGCCACCAGCAGAGCCGGGATTAGCAATCAGCCCCAGCATTTT.